Each of the 32 T cell receptor beta chains below was sequenced from the same sample in a study of blood T cell repertoires in COVID-19. Profiling relied on immunoSEQ multiplex PCR, and the TCRdb table lists in-frame clones only, not all of them. The sample consists of 95,000 to 120,000 clones, more than 80% of them appearing once. Sequencing was performed on peripheral blood. These receptors all stem from a woman aged 60-75 years with COVID-19, enrolled during active disease.

This clone appeared once. The V and J genes are TRBV6-5 and TRBJ1-2, with 12 bases identical to TRBD1. The CDR3 is 14 residues long. In germline, CDR1 is MNHEY, CDR2 SVGAGI. V lost 6 bases, J lost 12 bases, and 11 bases stayed unmatched. The CDR3 bases are TGTGCCAGCAGCAAACTAGGGACAGGGGGCGAGCACACCTTC. Translating it yields CASSKLGTGGEHTF.

This chain uses TRBV10-3 with TRBJ2-7, with 8 nucleotides matching TRBD1. The length of the CDR3 is 12 residues. J lost 0 bases, V lost 11 bases, and 3 bases had no gene match. The germline V gene has CDR1 ENHRY and CDR2 SYGVKD. The CDR3 loop is CAQGTGSYEQYF. The CDR3 nucleotides read TGTGCCCAAGGGACAGGCTCCTACGAGCAGTACTTC.

The V and J genes are TRBV11-1 and TRBJ2-1; D unclear. CDR1 and CDR2 from the germline V gene are SGHAT and FQDESV (reference sequence). V dropped 3 bases and J dropped 5 bases, with 8 bases sitting between them. CDR3 length equals 13 residues. In DNA, the CDR3 is TGTGCCAGCAGCTTCGGTCTGCACAATGAGCAGTTCTTC. Translation: CASSFGLHNEQFF.

The chain couples TRBV9 to TRBJ1-2, with a tentative D call TRBD1 (6 bases). This CDR3 region has 15 residues. The V end was cut by 1 base, the J end by 5 bases, with 15 bases between. Germline CDR1 and CDR2: SGDLS and YYNGEE. The CDR3 nucleotides read TGTGCCAGCAGCGTAAGGGGGTCCTTAAGGTATGGCTACACCTTC. Translating it yields CASSVRGSLRYGYTF.

The V and J genes are TRBV5-6 and TRBJ1-6; D is undetermined. V was shortened by 5 bases and J by 7 bases, with 13 bases between the two germline ends. Per germline, CDR1 SGHDT and CDR2 YYEEEE. This CDR3 has 14 residues. The CDR3 sequence: CASRFGPKNSPLHF. The CDR3, as DNA: TGTGCCAGCAGGTTCGGTCCGAAAAATTCACCCCTCCACTTT. The full variable domain, with the rest looked up from reference TRBV5-6 and TRBJ1-6, is DAGVTQSPTHLIKTRGQQVTLRCSPKSGHDTVSWYQQALGQGPQFIFQYYEEEERQRGNFPDRFSGHQFPNYSSELNVNALLLGDSALYLCASRFGPKNSPLHFGNGTRLTVT.

This chain joins TRBV7-2 and TRBJ1-1, with D unclear. V was shortened by 5 bases and J by 6 bases, with 10 bases between the two germline ends. CDR1 is SGHTA and CDR2 is FQGNSA in the germline V gene. The CDR3 runs to 12 residues. CDR3 in DNA: TGTGCCAGCAGCCCGACCGGGTCTGAAGCTTTCTTT. This encodes CASSPTGSEAFF.

The chain employs TRBV19 and TRBJ1-1, with D maybe TRBD1 (6 bases). The CDR3 runs 15 residues. Trimming shortened V by 3 bases and J by 6 bases, and 17 bases separated the two germline ends. Germline CDR1 and CDR2: LNHDA and SQIVND (reference sequence). CDR3 sequence reads: CASSIRGIQGAEAFF. Written as DNA, the CDR3 is TGTGCCAGTAGTATTAGGGGAATACAGGGAGCTGAAGCTTTCTTT.

The V call is TRBV9, the J call TRBJ2-3; 15 bases agree with TRBD2. CDR3 size: 17 residues. Trimming removed 3 bases from V and 2 bases from J; junction bases left unmatched: 4. CDR1 and CDR2 (germline): SGDLS, YYNGEE. The CDR3 sequence: CASSAGTSGGLTDTQYF. The CDR3 DNA reads TGTGCCAGCAGCGCCGGGACTAGCGGGGGGCTCACAGATACGCAGTATTTT.

V gene TRBV7-2 combines with J gene TRBJ1-5; 7 nucleotides align to TRBD1. This CDR3 region has 15 residues. After removal of 3 bases from V and 1 base from J, the junction contained 3 bases not matched to a gene. CDR1 and CDR2 from the germline V gene are SGHTA and FQGNSA. CDR3 amino acids: CASSFEGASNQPQHF. CDR3 in DNA: TGTGCCAGCAGCTTCGAGGGGGCGAGCAATCAGCCCCAGCATTTT.

This chain joins TRBV11-2 and TRBJ1-1, with D perhaps matching TRBD1 (6 bases). CDR1 is SGHAT, CDR2 FQNNGV, per germline. The CDR3 consists of 15 residues. Trimming shortened V by 2 bases and J by 13 bases, and 23 bases separated the two germline ends. The CDR3 sequence: CASSLSARARGSGFF. In DNA form, the CDR3 reads TGTGCCAGCAGCTTAAGTGCACGGGCCAGGGGATCAGGTTTCTTT.

This clone was seen a single time. The chain has TRBV4-1 and TRBJ1-4, with D possibly being TRBD1 (6 bases). Between the trimmed V and J ends, which lost 0 bases and 6 bases, there was a span of 11 bases. The CDR3 runs to 15 residues. CDR1 MGHRA and CDR2 YSYEKL come from the germline V gene. The CDR3 spells CASSQERSGDEKLFF. The CDR3 bases are TGCGCCAGCAGCCAAGAACGGTCAGGGGATGAAAAACTGTTTTTT.

About this clone itself: The junction departs from germline at one end; a sequencing error may be responsible. The chain joins TRBV7-7 to TRBJ2-3; TRBD2 aligns across 9 bases. The CDR3 has 14 amino acids. Germline V gene lookup returns CDR1 SSHAT and CDR2 FNYEAQ (reference sequence). The CDR3 DNA follows: TGTGCTAGCAGCTTAGGCGGGGGGGCGGATACGCAGTATTTT. Translation: CASSLGGGADTQYF.

The chain couples TRBV2 to TRBJ2-5, with TRBD1 as a possible D gene (5 bases). V lost 11 bases, J lost 5 bases, and 21 bases lay in between. The CDR3 runs 14 residues. Germline V gene data show CDR1 as SNHLY and CDR2 as FYNNEI. The CDR3 DNA sequence: TGTGCCGGGGCCACAAGCGATATCGGGGAGACCCAGTACTTC. Its protein is CAGATSDIGETQYF.

This chain uses TRBV3-1 (or the pseudogene TRBV3-2) with TRBJ1-4, with D possibly matching TRBD1 (5 bases). The CDR3 loop spans 14 amino acids. Germline-derived CDR1 and CDR2 are LGHDT and YNNKEL (reference sequence). V lost 9 bases and J 3 bases, leaving 14 bases between the germline ends. The CDR3 protein is CASQDGGANEKLFF. The CDR3 DNA is TGTGCCAGTCAGGATGGGGGGGCTAATGAAAAACTGTTTTTT.

CDR3 protein: CASKSPGNEKLFF. CDR3 nucleotides: TGCGCCAGCAAGAGTCCAGGGAACGAAAAACTGTTTTTT. The rearrangement joins TRBV5-1 to TRBJ1-4, with D possibly matching TRBD1 (5 bases). With 6 bases removed from V and 8 bases from J, the gap between germline ends came to 14 bases. Looked up from germline, CDR1 is SGHRS and CDR2 is YFSETQ. The CDR3 is made up of 13 amino acids. Looking up the rest from reference TRBV5-1 and TRBJ1-4 gives the full variable domain: KAGVTQTPRYLIKTRGQQVTLSCSPISGHRSVSWYQQTPGQGLQFLFEYFSETQRNKGNFPGRFSGRQFSNSRSEMNVSTLELGDSALYLCASKSPGNEKLFFGSGTQLSVL.

The rearrangement uses TRBV5-1 and TRBJ1-4; 7 nucleotides agree with TRBD1. Unmatched junction bases numbered 7, after V lost 3 bases and J lost 5 bases. The CDR3 totals 15 residues. The germline V gene has CDR1 SGHRS and CDR2 YFSETQ. The CDR3: CASSSGQAENEKLFF. The CDR3 DNA reads TGCGCCAGCAGCTCTGGACAGGCGGAGAATGAAAAACTGTTTTTT.

This clone was seen a single time. The chain couples TRBV2 to TRBJ1-4; D not certain. Germline loops: CDR1 SNHLY, CDR2 FYNNEI. V lost 7 bases to trimming and J lost 6 bases, with 12 bases between them. The CDR3 has 13 residues. The DNA of the CDR3 is TGTGCCAGCACCGAGGAGGGTTATGAAAAACTGTTTTTT. Amino acids: CASTEEGYEKLFF.

The chain couples TRBV5-1 to TRBJ1-1, with TRBD1 as a possible D gene (5 bases). Trimming cost V 3 bases and J 3 bases, with 15 bases left between them. Per the germline V gene, CDR1 is SGHRS and CDR2 is YFSETQ. The CDR3 runs to 15 residues. CDR3 in amino acids: CASSSLRQGYTEAFF. The CDR3 DNA is TGCGCCAGCAGCTCCCTACGCCAGGGATACACTGAAGCTTTCTTT.

This clone was recorded only once. The genes are TRBV6-5 and TRBJ2-5; TRBD2 matches at 9 bases. Per the germline V gene, CDR1 is MNHEY and CDR2 is SVGAGI. Trimming at V came to 7 bases and at J to 9 bases, leaving 9 bases not matched to a gene. This CDR3 region has 13 residues. As DNA, the CDR3 is TGTGCCAGCACCCCGATAGCGGGGGTGGCCCAGTACTTC. Translating it yields CASTPIAGVAQYF.

The gene calls are TRBV7-6 and TRBJ2-3; TRBD2 aligns across 7 bases. This CDR3 is built from 15 residues. Germline-derived CDR1 and CDR2 are SGHVS and FNYEAQ. The junction had 6 bases not matched to a gene; V was cut back by 5 bases and J by 1 base. The CDR3 DNA reads as TGTGCCAGCAGCCCGATGGCGGGGGGCACAGATACGCAGTATTTT. Protein: CASSPMAGGTDTQYF.

The chain links TRBV7-6 to TRBJ1-1; 9 nucleotides match TRBD1. Germline V lookup: CDR1 SGHVS, CDR2 FNYEAQ. The J segment lost 7 bases and the V segment lost 5 bases, leaving 8 bases of the junction unmatched. The CDR3 totals 14 residues. In DNA form, the CDR3 reads TGTGCCAGCAGCCAACAGGGGGCCTTAGGTGAAGCTTTCTTT. This encodes CASSQQGALGEAFF.

V gene TRBV5-1 combines with J gene TRBJ2-5, with D tentatively TRBD1 (5 bases). V lost 4 bases and J 1 base, leaving 14 bases between the germline ends. Germline values: CDR1 SGHRS, CDR2 YFSETQ. The CDR3 extends over 15 amino acids. The CDR3 region has the DNA TGCGCCAGCAGCCAACATGACAGACGCCAAGAGACCCAGTACTTC. Translating gives CASSQHDRRQETQYF. Supplemented by reference TRBV5-1 and TRBJ2-5, the full variable domain reads KAGVTQTPRYLIKTRGQQVTLSCSPISGHRSVSWYQQTPGQGLQFLFEYFSETQRNKGNFPGRFSGRQFSNSRSEMNVSTLELGDSALYLCASSQHDRRQETQYFGPGTRLLVL.

This chain uses TRBV12-3 or TRBV12-4 with TRBJ1-1, with D possibly matching TRBD1 (6 bases). The ends were cut back, 5 bases at V and 8 bases at J, with 12 bases in the middle. The CDR3 runs to 12 residues. Here the CDR3 DNA reads TGTGCCAGCAGTCGGAACAGGGAAGAAGCTTTCTTT. Translated: CASSRNREEAFF.

V and J are TRBV4-1 and TRBJ1-2; maybe TRBD1 (5 bases). Germline values: CDR1 MGHRA, CDR2 YSYEKL. There are 14 residues in the CDR3. V was cut by 1 base and J by 2 bases, with 8 bases left in between. CDR3 sequence (DNA): TGCGCCAGCAGCCAAGGACAGCTCAACTATGGCTACACCTTC. As protein: CASSQGQLNYGYTF.

The chain combines TRBV6-5 with TRBJ2-1; 10 bases align to TRBD1. The germline gives CDR1 MNHEY, CDR2 SVGAGI. V lost 5 bases, J lost 8 bases, and 6 bases stayed unmatched. The CDR3 totals 14 residues. Written as DNA, the CDR3 is TGTGCCAGCAGTCGACGACAGGGGGCGGATGAGCAGTTCTTC. This sequence encodes CASSRRQGADEQFF.

The chain has TRBV9 and TRBJ1-6, with 8 bases matching TRBD1. Germline lookup yields CDR1 SGDLS and CDR2 YYNGEE. The CDR3 runs 15 residues. V shed 0 bases and J 6 bases; nucleotides not matched to a gene: 2. The CDR3 loop is CASSVGTGPNSPLHF. DNA of the CDR3: TGTGCCAGCAGCGTAGGGACAGGGCCTAATTCACCCCTCCACTTT.

The rearrangement joins TRBV6-5 to TRBJ1-6; weak D call: TRBD1 (5 bases). The V and J ends lost 5 bases and 9 bases respectively, with 8 bases between them. Looked up from germline, CDR1 is MNHEY and CDR2 is SVGAGI. CDR3 length: 12 residues. Written as DNA, the CDR3 is TGTGCCAGCAGTAGACAGAGTTCACCCCTCCACTTT. Protein: CASSRQSSPLHF.

The chain recombines TRBV10-3 with TRBJ1-1; D is ambiguous. V lost 10 bases and J 2 bases, leaving 17 bases between the germline ends. This CDR3 has 14 amino acids. Germline V gene lookup returns CDR1 ENHRY and CDR2 SYGVKD. The CDR3 spells CATTHSPGNTEAFF. In DNA, the CDR3 is TGTGCCACAACTCACTCCCCAGGTAACACTGAAGCTTTCTTT.

The CDR3 nucleotides are TGTGCCAGCAGTACAGGGCCCGACGAGCAGTACTTC. This translates into CASSTGPDEQYF. The chain links TRBV6-2 or TRBV6-3 to TRBJ2-7; tentatively, D is TRBD1 (6 bases). V lost 5 bases and J lost 5, with 10 bases in between. This CDR3 has 12 residues. Germline loops: CDR1 MNHEY, CDR2 SVGEGT.

The V and J genes are TRBV12-5 and TRBJ2-7, with TRBD1 identical over 9 bases. This CDR3 is built from 15 residues. The J segment lost 5 bases and the V segment lost 5 bases, leaving 10 bases of the junction unmatched. CDR1 LGHNT and CDR2 FRNRAP come from the germline V gene. The CDR3 sequence: CASGIHGTGSHEQYF. Here the CDR3 DNA reads TGTGCTAGTGGTATTCACGGGACAGGGTCCCACGAGCAGTACTTC.

The chain combines TRBV10-3 with TRBJ2-3, with 7 bases that match TRBD1. This CDR3 is 13 amino acids long. The trim removed 6 bases at V and 5 bases at J, leaving 5 bases unmatched. Per the germline V gene, CDR1 is ENHRY and CDR2 is SYGVKD. The CDR3 DNA reads as TGTGCCATCAGAGACAGGGCGTTAGATACGCAGTATTTT. Protein product: CAIRDRALDTQYF.

The V call is TRBV11-2, the J call TRBJ2-7; 11 bases are a match to TRBD2. Per the germline V gene, CDR1 is SGHAT and CDR2 is FQNNGV. V lost 0 bases, J lost 4 bases, and 8 bases stayed unmatched. This CDR3 is built from 17 residues. The CDR3: CASSLERGTSGAYEQYF. The CDR3 bases are TGTGCCAGCAGCTTAGAGAGAGGGACTAGCGGAGCTTACGAGCAGTACTTC.